This is a list of T cell receptor beta chains from one sample in a study of cytomegalovirus exposure and HLA in healthy donors. Method: immunoSEQ multiplex PCR; TCRdb's copy keeps in-frame clones and lacks some. Of around 150,000 clones in the sample, 70% to 85% are singletons; the top ten hold approximately 1.5%. Sequences were obtained from PBMCs. The receptors shown here come from a man aged 25-45 years in good health and CMV-seropositive. Both conserved end residues are part of each CDR3. D genes are given only for firm matches. Clone size is stated in some rows and not others, as once, few, many or a class when expanded.

cdr3_nt cdr3_aa j_call clone_size v_call cdr3_length d_call
TGTGCCAGTAGTCCGGAGGACAGGGAGATCACTGAAGCTTTCTTT CASSPEDREITEAFF TRBJ1-1 . TRBV19 15 TRBD1
TGTGCCAGCAAGCTCTTGACAGGGGCTGGCACTGAAGCTTTCTTT CASKLLTGAGTEAFF TRBJ1-1 . TRBV6-6 15 TRBD1
TGTGCCAGCAGCACAGGGACTAGCGGGAGCACAGATACGCAGTATTTT CASSTGTSGSTDTQYF TRBJ2-3 once TRBV7-2 16 TRBD2
TGTGCCAGCAGTGAAGTCTTGGGACAGGGGAAGGGCTACACCTTC CASSEVLGQGKGYTF TRBJ1-2 . TRBV6-1 15 TRBD1
TGTGCCACCTGGACTAGCGCGCACAATGAGCAGTTCTTC CATWTSAHNEQFF TRBJ2-1 . TRBV28 13 TRBD2
TGTGCCAGCAGGGACCGGGGTATCAGGACGAATTCACCCCTCCACTTT CASRDRGIRTNSPLHF TRBJ1-6 . TRBV28 16 .
TGTGCCAGCACCTTATCCATCCCGAACACTGAAGCTTTCTTT CASTLSIPNTEAFF TRBJ1-1 few TRBV7-2 14 .
TGTGCCAGCAGCCAATCCACGGGGGGTGAAGCTTTCTTT CASSQSTGGEAFF TRBJ1-1 . TRBV6-4 13 .
TGTGCCATCAGTGAGGGGGCGGGGCGCAGAACTGAAGCTTTCTTT CAISEGAGRRTEAFF TRBJ1-1 . TRBV10-3 15 .
TGTGCCAGCAGTTCTCCACGGAGCTCGAACACTGAAGCTTTCTTT CASSSPRSSNTEAFF TRBJ1-1 . TRBV6-5 15 .
TGTGCCAGCTCAGCAACATCATCCCAAGAGACCCAGTACTTC CASSATSSQETQYF TRBJ2-5 . TRBV18 14 .
TGTGCCAGCGGGGAAGGACAGACTCATCTTTACGAGCAGTACTTC CASGEGQTHLYEQYF TRBJ2-7 . TRBV7-6 15 .
TGTGCCACCAGCAGAGATCCGGAGACCACTGAAGCTTTCTTT CATSRDPETTEAFF TRBJ1-1 . TRBV15 14 .
TGTGCCAGCTCACGAGCCGGACAGGGCTACTCTGGGGCCAACGTCCTGACTTTC CASSRAGQGYSGANVLTF TRBJ2-6 . TRBV18 18 TRBD1
TGCGCCAGCAGCCCGACGCCGGGAAATAGCGTCGATGAGCAGTTCTTC CASSPTPGNSVDEQFF TRBJ2-1 . TRBV5-1 16 .